Detailed here is one TCR beta chain. The antigen is not known. Germline loops: CDR1 ENHRY, CDR2 SYGVKD. V gave up 6 bases and J gave up 8 bases, with 8 bases separating them. This CDR3 comprises 11 residues. Unique molecular identifiers were present in the TCR beta cDNA libraries. TCRdb processed the PCR reads anew with MiXCR; each CDR3 protein has one entry. The sample lists 350,000 to 500,000 distinct CDR3 sequences; approximately 38% were seen once. The data belong to a study of post-analysis software for immune sequencing data. The study's findings and limits: Versus controls, multiple sclerosis patients showed significantly lower diversity (normalized Chao1). Patients carried roughly 5 TRBV segments more frequently than controls did, and TRBV5-6, TRBV5-1 and TRBV20-1 were among them. Samples made in the same batch grouped tightly together by F measure.

The chain employs TRBV10-3 and TRBJ1-3; D gene uncertain. This receptor was identified in a girl aged 2 to 9 with multiple sclerosis. Sequencing was carried out using blood. CDR3 DNA: TGTGCCATCAGATCAGCTTACACCATATATTTT. Its translation is CAIRSAYTIYF.